This entry lists 7 T cell receptor beta chains sequenced from one sample in a study of cytomegalovirus exposure and HLA in healthy donors. This PCR relied on a set of 60 Vbeta primers and 13 Jbeta primers. Clones were sequenced by immunoSEQ multiplex PCR, and TCRdb holds only the in-frame ones, with some missing. The table includes over 100,000 clones, roughly 65% detected once. The material sequenced was PBMCs. All receptors derive from a man aged 40-55 years in good health and CMV-seropositive.

The sample holds one count of this clone. V is TRBV7-9 and J is TRBJ1-1; no reliable D call. Germline assignment: CDR1 SEHNR and CDR2 FQNEAQ (reference sequence). V lost 5 bases and J 5 bases, leaving 9 bases between the germline ends. This CDR3 comprises 12 residues. CDR3 sequence reads: CASSRSGTEAFF. DNA of the CDR3: TGTGCCAGCAGCCGTTCGGGGACTGAAGCTTTCTTT.

The chain carries TRBV23-1 and TRBJ1-2; TRBD1 agrees at 10 bases. TRBV23-1 is an ORF, with its function uncertain. V was clipped by 0 bases and J by 5 bases; unmatched bases: 9. CDR3 size: 17 residues. CDR3 nucleotide sequence: TGCGCCAGCAGTCAATCTCTTACGGGACAGGGGATTTATGGCTACACCTTC. It yields the protein CASSQSLTGQGIYGYTF.

The chain is built from TRBV28 and TRBJ1-2; unclear D gene. Germline V gene sequence: CDR1 MDHEN, CDR2 SYDVKM. There are 15 residues in the CDR3. Trimming took off 2 bases at V and 4 bases at J, with 14 bases between the two ends. CDR3 protein: CASSLQRGRVYGYTF. The DNA for the CDR3 is TGTGCCAGCAGTTTACAGCGTGGCAGAGTCTATGGCTACACCTTC.

This chain links TRBV29-1 with TRBJ1-1; possible D gene TRBD1, 6 bases. The germline V gene encodes CDR1 SQVTM and CDR2 ANQGSEA. Deletions cut 4 bases from V and 3 bases from J, with 12 bases between. This CDR3 has 13 amino acids. The CDR3 sequence: CSVGGNRDTEAFF. CDR3 DNA: TGCAGCGTTGGGGGGAACAGGGACACTGAAGCTTTCTTT.

This clone was seen only once. The chain links TRBV11-2 to TRBJ2-7, with 8 nucleotides matching TRBD2. Trimming at V came to 5 bases and at J to 1 base, leaving 7 bases not matched to a gene. This CDR3 comprises 15 residues. Germline CDR1 SGHAT, CDR2 FQNNGV. DNA of the CDR3: TGTGCCAGCAGCCCTATAGGCGGGGGGTCCTACGAGCAGTACTTC. Translated, it gives CASSPIGGGSYEQYF.

This clone was picked up a small number of times. The J gene is TRBJ2-7, the V gene TRBV6-1; weak D call: TRBD1 (6 bases). Trimming cost V 1 base and J 0 bases, with 10 bases left between them. The germline V gene encodes CDR1 MNHNS and CDR2 SASEGT. This CDR3 is 15 amino acids long. Here the CDR3 reads CASSEGTARSYEQYF. In DNA, the CDR3 is TGTGCCAGCAGTGAAGGGACAGCCCGCTCCTACGAGCAGTACTTC.

The chain employs TRBV30 and TRBJ2-7; 9 bases match TRBD1. V was clipped by 4 bases and J by 7 bases; unmatched bases: 14. Germline V gene data show CDR1 as GTSNPN and CDR2 as SVGIG (reference sequence). The CDR3 consists of 15 residues. The CDR3 DNA reads TGTGCCTGGAACAGGAAGGACAGGGGAGGGGAAGAGCAGTACTTC. Amino acids: CAWNRKDRGGEEQYF.